A single sample is the source of the 27 T cell receptor beta chains below, sequenced in a study of T cell responses to AZD1222 COVID-19 vaccine. Sequenced by immunoSEQ multiplex PCR; TCRdb stores in-frame clones only, minus some. The sample carries approximately 150,000 clones, around 89% recorded once. The starting material was peripheral blood, obtained on day 0 of MenACWY control vaccination. These receptors originate from an adult in good health.

J is TRBJ1-4 and V is TRBV7-2; D unresolved. Looked up from germline, CDR1 is SGHTA and CDR2 is FQGNSA. The CDR3 sequence is 13 residues long. V was shortened by 3 bases and J by 3 bases, with 5 bases between the two germline ends. CDR3 sequence (DNA): TGTGCCAGCAGCTTGGTGGCTAATGAAAAACTGTTTTTT. Amino acids: CASSLVANEKLFF.

The chain links TRBV20-1 to TRBJ2-1, with D possibly matching TRBD1 (6 bases). Germline CDR1 is DFQATT and CDR2 is SNEGSKA (reference sequence). The CDR3 runs to 11 residues. With 7 bases removed from V and 6 bases from J, the gap between germline ends came to 10 bases. The DNA of the CDR3 is TGCAGTGTACAAGGGGGCAATGAGCAGTTCTTC. Its translation: CSVQGGNEQFF.

This chain links TRBV18 with TRBJ1-3; D remains unclear. Germline V CDR1 and CDR2: KGHSH, LQKENI. This CDR3 has 12 amino acids. Trimming stripped 8 bases from V and 2 bases from J, with 7 bases between. The CDR3 bases are TGTGCCAGCGGAGGTGCTGGAAACACCATATATTTT. Translating gives CASGGAGNTIYF.

V gene TRBV5-6 combines with J gene TRBJ2-7; 10 positions match TRBD2. Per germline, CDR1 SGHDT and CDR2 YYEEEE. CDR3 length equals 14 residues. V was clipped by 2 bases and J by 5 bases; unmatched bases: 4. The CDR3 region has the DNA TGTGCCAGCAGCTTCGGGACTAGCGACCACGAGCAGTACTTC. Translating gives CASSFGTSDHEQYF.

The chain employs TRBV11-3 and TRBJ1-1, with a tentative D call TRBD1 (5 bases). This CDR3 contains 13 residues. The germline V and J ends were trimmed by 1 base and 10 bases, with 13 bases remaining between them. The germline V gene encodes CDR1 SGHNT and CDR2 YENEEA. The CDR3 sequence: CASSLAGARGAFF. CDR3 bases: TGTGCCAGCAGCTTAGCTGGGGCTCGCGGAGCTTTCTTT.

The chain has TRBV7-3 and TRBJ1-1, with D hard to call. Trimming stripped 5 bases from V and 1 base from J, with 8 bases between. Germline values: CDR1 SGHTA, CDR2 FQGTGA. The CDR3 sequence is 13 residues long. The CDR3 is CASSTNRNTEAFF. The CDR3 bases are TGTGCCAGCAGCACCAACAGGAACACTGAAGCTTTCTTT.

The chain employs TRBV2 and TRBJ2-1; D is possibly TRBD1 (6 bases). CDR3 length: 14 residues. The germline V gene has CDR1 SNHLY and CDR2 FYNNEI. Trimming shortened V by 8 bases and J by 13 bases, and 24 bases separated the two germline ends. CDR3 DNA: TGTGCCAGCCAGAGACACGACCAGGGGTTCCGCCAGTTCTTC. Translated, it gives CASQRHDQGFRQFF.

The CDR3 coding sequence is TGTGCCAGCAGTTACTTAGGATTGAACACTGAAGCTTTCTTT. Its translation: CASSYLGLNTEAFF. This rearrangement joins TRBV6-5 to TRBJ1-1; D is unclear. The V gene's germline CDR1 is MNHEY and CDR2 SVGAGI. This CDR3 comprises 14 residues. Trimming removed 1 base from V and 0 bases from J, with 6 bases in between.

The gene calls are TRBV9 and TRBJ1-1; D is undetermined. Deletions cut 0 bases from V and 4 bases from J, with 7 bases between. This CDR3 has 13 residues. CDR1 and CDR2 (germline): SGDLS, YYNGEE. The CDR3 bases are TGTGCCAGCAGCGTAGCACAGAGCACTGAAGCTTTCTTT. Residues: CASSVAQSTEAFF.

The V call is TRBV19, the J call TRBJ2-7; 8 bases match TRBD2. With V trimmed by 4 bases and J by 7 bases, 9 bases remained unmatched. The CDR3 is 14 residues long. CDR1 is LNHDA, CDR2 SQIVND, per germline (reference sequence). The CDR3 nucleotides are TGTGCCAGTAGTACCACGGGACTAGTTGGAGAGCAGTACTTC. Protein product: CASSTTGLVGEQYF. The full variable domain, with the rest looked up from reference TRBV19 and TRBJ2-7, is DGGITQSPKYLFRKEGQNVTLSCEQNLNHDAMYWYRQDPGQGLRLIYYSQIVNDFQKGDIAEGYSVSREKKESFPLTVTSAQKNPTAFYLCASSTTGLVGEQYFGPGTRLTVT.

This chain uses TRBV20-1 with TRBJ2-7; no firm D call. Per germline, CDR1 DFQATT and CDR2 SNEGSKA (reference sequence). The CDR3 covers 11 residues. V was clipped by 8 bases and J by 2 bases, with 10 bases between them. This CDR3 reads CSPSGAYEQYF. The CDR3 DNA is TGCAGTCCTTCAGGAGCCTACGAGCAGTACTTC.

The sample holds one count of this clone. The chain employs TRBV6-2 or TRBV6-3 and TRBJ2-7, with a tentative D call TRBD1 (5 bases). Germline CDR1 and CDR2: MNHEY and SVGEGT. CDR3 size: 17 residues. The V end was cut by 0 bases, the J end by 0 bases, with 15 bases between. CDR3 sequence: CASSYSLTDSSSYEQYF. Written as DNA, the CDR3 is TGTGCCAGCAGTTACTCCCTGACAGATTCAAGCTCCTACGAGCAGTACTTC.

This rearrangement joins TRBV9 to TRBJ1-1, with D possibly being TRBD1 (5 bases). This CDR3 is 14 amino acids long. Trimming shortened V by 7 bases and J by 7 bases, and 20 bases separated the two germline ends. The germline CDR1 and CDR2 sequences are SGDLS and YYNGEE. CDR3 in DNA: TGTGCCAGCGGGCCACGTGGGGCAGAAGATGAAGCTTTCTTT. Protein sequence: CASGPRGAEDEAFF.

The chain couples TRBV5-6 to TRBJ1-1; D not certain. Trimming took off 2 bases at V and 4 bases at J, with 9 bases between the two ends. The CDR3 contains 13 residues. CDR1 SGHDT and CDR2 YYEEEE come from the germline V gene. CDR3 nucleotides: TGTGCCAGCAGCTTACGAGTGCTCACTGAAGCTTTCTTT. Protein: CASSLRVLTEAFF.

V is TRBV6-5 and J is TRBJ1-2; TRBD1 aligns across 8 bases. The CDR3 spans 15 residues. The V gene end was trimmed by 4 bases and the J gene end by 2 bases; junction bases not matched to a gene: 6. The germline gives CDR1 MNHEY, CDR2 SVGAGI. The CDR3 DNA reads TGTGCCAGCAGTTCAACAGGGGGGGAAAACTATGGCTACACCTTC. This translates into CASSSTGGENYGYTF.

The V and J genes are TRBV11-3 and TRBJ2-2, with TRBD1 matching 8 bases. This CDR3 comprises 17 residues. Per the germline V gene, CDR1 is SGHNT and CDR2 is YENEEA. With 5 bases clipped from V and 0 bases from J, the junction kept 8 bases outside the gene matches. CDR3 DNA: TGTGCCAGCAGCACGATGCCAGGGGGCGCGAACACCGGGGAGCTGTTTTTT. Its translation is CASSTMPGGANTGELFF.

The chain is built from TRBV10-3 and TRBJ2-2; the D gene is possibly TRBD2 (5 bases). The CDR3 has 16 residues. Trimming cost V 5 bases and J 0 bases, with 13 bases left between them. The V gene's germline CDR1 is ENHRY and CDR2 SYGVKD. The CDR3 sequence is CAISTPRVTNTGELFF. Written as DNA, the CDR3 is TGTGCCATCAGTACCCCGAGGGTTACGAACACCGGGGAGCTGTTTTTT.

The chain joins TRBV28 to TRBJ1-4; the match to TRBD1 covers 8 bases. CDR3 length: 15 residues. The V gene's germline CDR1 is MDHEN and CDR2 SYDVKM. With V trimmed by 5 bases and J by 4 bases, 6 bases remained unmatched. As DNA, the CDR3 is TGTGCCAGCAGTCGGAGACAGGGGATTAATGAAAAACTGTTTTTT. Protein: CASSRRQGINEKLFF.

The chain links TRBV19 to TRBJ1-5; the D gene is possibly TRBD1 (5 bases). This CDR3 region has 15 residues. Germline values: CDR1 LNHDA, CDR2 SQIVND (reference sequence). V was pared by 5 bases and J by 6 bases, with 17 bases between. CDR3 nucleotides: TGTGCCAGTAGTCAAGGGCCAGGGTTCCTTCAGCCCCAGCATTTT. Amino acid sequence: CASSQGPGFLQPQHF.

V gene TRBV15 combines with J gene TRBJ2-5; 11 nucleotides match TRBD1. CDR3 size: 15 residues. CDR1 and CDR2 from the germline V gene are LNHNV and YYDKDF (reference sequence). With V trimmed by 4 bases and J by 4 bases, 5 bases remained unmatched. The CDR3 sequence is CATSKGQGALETQYF. DNA for the CDR3: TGTGCCACCAGCAAAGGACAGGGGGCTTTAGAGACCCAGTACTTC.

This chain joins TRBV5-1 and TRBJ2-3, with a tentative D call TRBD1 (6 bases). The V and J ends lost 2 bases and 3 bases respectively, with 10 bases between them. Germline V lookup: CDR1 SGHRS, CDR2 YFSETQ. The CDR3 covers 14 residues. The CDR3 nucleotides are TGCGCCAGCAGCTTCGTCCAGGGGACAGATACGCAGTATTTT. This codes for CASSFVQGTDTQYF.

V usage is TRBV7-9 and J usage is TRBJ1-2; TRBD1 agrees at 7 bases. The CDR3 is 14 residues long. The germline gives CDR1 SEHNR, CDR2 FQNEAQ (reference sequence). V dropped 1 base and J dropped 6; count of bases not matched to a gene: 5. CDR3: CASSLVTGADGYTF. The DNA for the CDR3 is TGTGCCAGCAGCTTAGTAACAGGGGCGGATGGCTACACCTTC.

J is TRBJ2-1 and V is TRBV5-1; perhaps TRBD1 as D (5 bases). The V end was cut by 1 base, the J end by 3 bases, with 17 bases between. The germline V gene encodes CDR1 SGHRS and CDR2 YFSETQ. The CDR3 runs to 17 residues. CDR3 coding DNA: TGCGCCAGCAGCTTGAGACAGTCCGACACTTACTACAATGAGCAGTTCTTC. The encoded protein is CASSLRQSDTYYNEQFF.

This clone was counted a few times. The chain has TRBV28 and TRBJ2-1, with D maybe TRBD1 (5 bases). Trimming removed 2 bases at V and 7 bases at J, with 9 bases between. The CDR3 loop spans 13 amino acids. CDR1 is MDHEN, CDR2 SYDVKM, per germline. This CDR3 reads CASSLVQGNEQFF. CDR3 nucleotide sequence: TGTGCCAGCAGTTTAGTCCAGGGAAATGAGCAGTTCTTC.

The J gene is TRBJ2-7, the V gene TRBV10-3; tentatively, D is TRBD1 (5 bases). The CDR3 loop spans 15 amino acids. The germline V gene has CDR1 ENHRY and CDR2 SYGVKD. V lost 0 bases and J 2 bases, leaving 11 bases between the germline ends. CDR3 sequence: CAISESDPRAYEQYF. CDR3 in DNA: TGTGCCATCAGTGAGTCGGACCCCAGGGCCTACGAGCAGTACTTC.

The V and J genes are TRBV7-9 and TRBJ1-5; D is undetermined. Trimming removed 0 bases from V and 5 bases from J, with 8 bases in between. Germline V CDR1 and CDR2: SEHNR, FQNEAQ (reference sequence). The CDR3 has 14 amino acids. CDR3 nucleotides: TGTGCCAGCAGCTTAGCTAATGGGGATCAGCCCCAGCATTTT. The encoded protein is CASSLANGDQPQHF. The full variable domain, in which reference TRBV7-9 and TRBJ1-5 provide the parts outside the CDR3, is DTGVSQNPRHKITKRGQNVTFRCDPISEHNRLYWYRQTLGQGPEFLTYFQNEAQLEKSRLLSDRFSAERPKGSFSTLEIQRTEQGDSAMYLCASSLANGDQPQHFGDGTRLSIL.

This rearrangement joins TRBV7-9 to TRBJ2-1; 9 bases align to TRBD2. CDR1 SEHNR and CDR2 FQNEAQ come from the germline V gene (reference sequence). V lost 4 bases, J lost 5 bases, and 9 bases stayed unmatched. The CDR3 consists of 16 residues. This chain's CDR3 is CASSSPRGLANNEQFF. Here the CDR3 DNA reads TGTGCCAGCAGCTCCCCCCGGGGACTAGCAAACAATGAGCAGTTCTTC. The complete variable domain, with remaining parts taken from reference TRBV7-9 and TRBJ2-1, reads DTGVSQNPRHKITKRGQNVTFRCDPISEHNRLYWYRQTLGQGPEFLTYFQNEAQLEKSRLLSDRFSAERPKGSFSTLEIQRTEQGDSAMYLCASSSPRGLANNEQFFGPGTRLTVL.